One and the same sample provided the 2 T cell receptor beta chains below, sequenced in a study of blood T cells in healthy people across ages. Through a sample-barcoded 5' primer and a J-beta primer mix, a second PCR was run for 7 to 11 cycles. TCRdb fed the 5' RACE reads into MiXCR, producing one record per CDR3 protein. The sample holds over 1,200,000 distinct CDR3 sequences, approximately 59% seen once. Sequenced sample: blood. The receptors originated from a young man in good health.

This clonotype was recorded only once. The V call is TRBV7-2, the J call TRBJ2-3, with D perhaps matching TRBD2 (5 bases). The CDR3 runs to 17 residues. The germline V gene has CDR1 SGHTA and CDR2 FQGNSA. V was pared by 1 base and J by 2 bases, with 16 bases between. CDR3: CASSLGPAGFITDTQYF. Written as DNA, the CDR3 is TGTGCCAGCAGCTTAGGCCCCGCGGGCTTCATCACAGATACGCAGTATTTT.

The CDR3 protein is CASSLGDRPLEKYF. The CDR3 DNA reads TGTGCCAGCAGCCTCGGGGACAGACCTCTTGAGAAGTACTTC. The V call is TRBV5-4, the J call TRBJ2-5, with 7 bases aligning to TRBD1. The germline CDR1 and CDR2 sequences are SGHNT and YYREEE (reference sequence). This CDR3 spans 14 amino acids. V shed 4 bases, J shed 12 bases, and the junction held 15 bases outside the gene matches.